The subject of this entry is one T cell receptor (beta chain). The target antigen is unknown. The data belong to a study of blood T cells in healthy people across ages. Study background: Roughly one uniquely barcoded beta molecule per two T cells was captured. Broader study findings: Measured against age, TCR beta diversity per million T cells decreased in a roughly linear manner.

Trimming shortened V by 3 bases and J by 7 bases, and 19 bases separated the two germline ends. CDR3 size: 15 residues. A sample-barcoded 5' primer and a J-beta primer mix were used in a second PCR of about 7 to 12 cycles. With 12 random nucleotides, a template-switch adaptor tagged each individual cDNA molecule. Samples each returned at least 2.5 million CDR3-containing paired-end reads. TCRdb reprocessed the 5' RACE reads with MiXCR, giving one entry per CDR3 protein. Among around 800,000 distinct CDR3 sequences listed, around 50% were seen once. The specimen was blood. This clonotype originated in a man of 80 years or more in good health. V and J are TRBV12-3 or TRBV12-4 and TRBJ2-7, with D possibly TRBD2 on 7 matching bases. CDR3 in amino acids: CASSLSGTTYNEQYF. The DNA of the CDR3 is TGTGCCAGCAGTTTGAGCGGGACAACCTACAATGAGCAGTACTTC.